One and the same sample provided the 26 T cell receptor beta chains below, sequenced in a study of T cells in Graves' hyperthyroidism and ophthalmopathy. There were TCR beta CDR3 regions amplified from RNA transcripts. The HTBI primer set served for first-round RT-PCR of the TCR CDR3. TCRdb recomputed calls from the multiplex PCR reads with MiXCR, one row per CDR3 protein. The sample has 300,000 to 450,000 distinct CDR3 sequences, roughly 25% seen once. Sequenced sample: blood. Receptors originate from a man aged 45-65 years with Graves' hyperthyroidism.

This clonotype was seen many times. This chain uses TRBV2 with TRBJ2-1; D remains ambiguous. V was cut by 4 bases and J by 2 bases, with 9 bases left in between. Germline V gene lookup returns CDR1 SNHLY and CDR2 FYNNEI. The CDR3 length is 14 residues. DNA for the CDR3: TGTGCCAGCAGTGTTTCGCCTACCTACAATGAGCAGTTCTTC. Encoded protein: CASSVSPTYNEQFF.

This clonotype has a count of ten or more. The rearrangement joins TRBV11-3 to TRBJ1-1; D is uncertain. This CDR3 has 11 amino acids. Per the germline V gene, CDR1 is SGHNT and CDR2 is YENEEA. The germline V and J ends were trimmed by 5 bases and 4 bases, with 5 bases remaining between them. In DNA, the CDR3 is TGTGCCAGCAGCCCGTTCACTGAAGCTTTCTTT. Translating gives CASSPFTEAFF. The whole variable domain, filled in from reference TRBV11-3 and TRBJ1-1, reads EAGVVQSPRYKIIEKKQPVAFWCNPISGHNTLYWYLQNLGQGPELLIRYENEEAVDDSQLPKDRFSAERLKGVDSTLKIQPAELGDSAVYLCASSPFTEAFFGQGTRLTVV.

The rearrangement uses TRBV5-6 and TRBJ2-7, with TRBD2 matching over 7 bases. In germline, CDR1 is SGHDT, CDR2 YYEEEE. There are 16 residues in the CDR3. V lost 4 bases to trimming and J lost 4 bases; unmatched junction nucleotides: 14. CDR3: CASSVAVAGHLYEQYF. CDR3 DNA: TGTGCCAGCAGCGTTGCAGTAGCGGGCCACTTATACGAGCAGTACTTC.

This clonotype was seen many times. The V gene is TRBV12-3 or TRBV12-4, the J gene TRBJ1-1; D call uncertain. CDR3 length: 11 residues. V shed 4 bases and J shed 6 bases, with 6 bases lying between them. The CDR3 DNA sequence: TGTGCCAGCAGTTGGACTTCTGAAGCTTTCTTT. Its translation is CASSWTSEAFF.

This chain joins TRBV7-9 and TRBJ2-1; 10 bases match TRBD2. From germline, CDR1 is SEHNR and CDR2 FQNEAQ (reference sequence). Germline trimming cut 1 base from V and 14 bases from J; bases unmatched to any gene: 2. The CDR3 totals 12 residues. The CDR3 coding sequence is TGTGCCAGCAGCTTAGAGCGGGAGGGGGAGTTCTTC. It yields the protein CASSLEREGEFF.

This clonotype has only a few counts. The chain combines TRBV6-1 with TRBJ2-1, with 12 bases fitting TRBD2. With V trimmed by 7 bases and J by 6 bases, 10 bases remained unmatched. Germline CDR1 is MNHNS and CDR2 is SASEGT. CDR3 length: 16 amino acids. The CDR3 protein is CASTGPGLAGPNEQFF. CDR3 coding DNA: TGTGCCAGCACCGGACCGGGACTAGCGGGTCCCAATGAGCAGTTCTTC.

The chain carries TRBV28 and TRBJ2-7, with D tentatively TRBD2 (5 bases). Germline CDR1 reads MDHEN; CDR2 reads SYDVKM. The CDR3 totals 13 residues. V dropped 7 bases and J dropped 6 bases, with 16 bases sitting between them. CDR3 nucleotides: TGTGCCAGCATTCGTGCGGGCGTCAGCGAGCAGTACTTC. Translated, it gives CASIRAGVSEQYF.

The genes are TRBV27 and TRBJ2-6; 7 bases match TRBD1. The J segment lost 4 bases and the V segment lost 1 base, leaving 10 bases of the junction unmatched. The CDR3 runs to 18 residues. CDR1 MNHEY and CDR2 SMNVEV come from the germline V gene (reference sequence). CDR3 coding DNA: TGTGCCAGCAGTTTATATCCCTACAGGGGTTCAGGGGCCAACGTCCTGACTTTC. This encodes CASSLYPYRGSGANVLTF.

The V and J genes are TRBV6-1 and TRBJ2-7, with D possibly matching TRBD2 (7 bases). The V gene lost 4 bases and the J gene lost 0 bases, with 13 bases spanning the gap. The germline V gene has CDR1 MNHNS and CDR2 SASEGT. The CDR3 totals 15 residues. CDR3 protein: CASSVDGGASYEQYF. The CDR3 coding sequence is TGTGCCAGCAGTGTTGATGGGGGGGCCTCCTACGAGCAGTACTTC.

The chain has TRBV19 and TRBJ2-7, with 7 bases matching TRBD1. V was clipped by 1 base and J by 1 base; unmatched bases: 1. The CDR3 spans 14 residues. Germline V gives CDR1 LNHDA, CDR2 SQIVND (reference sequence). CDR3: CASSIGDSSYEQYF. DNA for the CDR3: TGTGCCAGTAGTATAGGGGACAGTTCCTACGAGCAGTACTTC.

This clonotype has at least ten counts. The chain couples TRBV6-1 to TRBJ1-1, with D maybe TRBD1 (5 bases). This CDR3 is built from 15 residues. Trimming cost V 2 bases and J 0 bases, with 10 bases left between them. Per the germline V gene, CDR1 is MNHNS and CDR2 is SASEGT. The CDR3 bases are TGTGCCAGCAGTGAATGGAGAGGGGTGAACACTGAAGCTTTCTTT. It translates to CASSEWRGVNTEAFF.

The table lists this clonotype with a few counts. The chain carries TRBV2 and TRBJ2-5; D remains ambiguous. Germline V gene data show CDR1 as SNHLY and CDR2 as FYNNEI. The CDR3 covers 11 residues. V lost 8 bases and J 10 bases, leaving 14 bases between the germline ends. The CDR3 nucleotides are TGTGCCAGCCGCCTTAGCCCGGACCAGTACTTC. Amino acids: CASRLSPDQYF.

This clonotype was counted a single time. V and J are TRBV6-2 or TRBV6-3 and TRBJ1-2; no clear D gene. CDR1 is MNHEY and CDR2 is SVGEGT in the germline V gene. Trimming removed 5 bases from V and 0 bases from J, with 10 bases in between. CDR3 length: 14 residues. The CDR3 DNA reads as TGTGCCAGCAGTCCCAGTTCCTCTAACTATGGCTACACCTTC. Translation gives CASSPSSSNYGYTF.

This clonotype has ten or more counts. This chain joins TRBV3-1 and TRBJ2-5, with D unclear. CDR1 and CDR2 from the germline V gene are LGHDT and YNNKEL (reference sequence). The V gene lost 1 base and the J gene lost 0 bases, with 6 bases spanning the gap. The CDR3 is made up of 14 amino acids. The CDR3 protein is CASSQVGYQETQYF. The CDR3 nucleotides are TGTGCCAGCAGCCAAGTCGGGTACCAAGAGACCCAGTACTTC.

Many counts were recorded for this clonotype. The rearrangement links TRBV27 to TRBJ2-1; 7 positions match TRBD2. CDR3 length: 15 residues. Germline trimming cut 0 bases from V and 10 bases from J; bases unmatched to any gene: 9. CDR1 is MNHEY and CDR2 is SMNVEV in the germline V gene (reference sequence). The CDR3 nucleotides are TGTGCCAGCAGTTTATCAGGCGGGAGATCAGGGGAGCAGTTCTTC. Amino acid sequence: CASSLSGGRSGEQFF.

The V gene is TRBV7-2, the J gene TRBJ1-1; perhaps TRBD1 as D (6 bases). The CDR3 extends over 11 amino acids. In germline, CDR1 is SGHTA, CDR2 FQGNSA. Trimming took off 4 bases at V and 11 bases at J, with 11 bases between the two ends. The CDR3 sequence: CASSSGTSAFF. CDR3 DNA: TGTGCCAGCAGCTCCGGGACATCGGCTTTCTTT.

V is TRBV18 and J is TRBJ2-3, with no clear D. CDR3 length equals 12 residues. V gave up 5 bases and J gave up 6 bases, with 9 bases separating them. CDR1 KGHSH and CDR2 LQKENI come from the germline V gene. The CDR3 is CASSVQFDTQYF. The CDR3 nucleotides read TGTGCCAGCTCAGTTCAGTTTGATACGCAGTATTTT.

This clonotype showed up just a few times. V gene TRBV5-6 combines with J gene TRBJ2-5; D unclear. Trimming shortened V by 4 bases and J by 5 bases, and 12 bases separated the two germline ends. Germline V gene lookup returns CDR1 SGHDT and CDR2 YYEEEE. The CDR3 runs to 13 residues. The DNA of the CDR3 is TGTGCCAGCAGCGAGGCTCTGGAGGAGACCCAGTACTTC. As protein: CASSEALEETQYF.

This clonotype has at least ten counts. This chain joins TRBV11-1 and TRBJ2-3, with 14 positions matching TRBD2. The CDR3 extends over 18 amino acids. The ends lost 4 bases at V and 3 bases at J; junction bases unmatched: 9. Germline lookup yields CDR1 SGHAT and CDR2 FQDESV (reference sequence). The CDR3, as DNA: TGTGCCAGCAGCTCGGTCCCGGGACTAGCGGGAGTAACAGATACGCAGTATTTT. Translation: CASSSVPGLAGVTDTQYF.

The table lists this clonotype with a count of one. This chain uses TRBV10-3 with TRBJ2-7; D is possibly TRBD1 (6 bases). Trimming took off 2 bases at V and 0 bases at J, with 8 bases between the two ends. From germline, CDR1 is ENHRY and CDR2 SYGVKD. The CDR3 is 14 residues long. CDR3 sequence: CAISEDRNSYEQYF. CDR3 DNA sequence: TGTGCCATCAGTGAGGACAGGAACTCCTACGAGCAGTACTTC.

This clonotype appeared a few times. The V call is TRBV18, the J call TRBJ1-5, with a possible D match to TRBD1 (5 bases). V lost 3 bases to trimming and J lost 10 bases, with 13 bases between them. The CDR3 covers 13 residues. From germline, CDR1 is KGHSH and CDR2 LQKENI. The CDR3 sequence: CASSPGTQKPQHF. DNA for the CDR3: TGTGCCAGCTCACCTGGGACCCAAAAACCCCAGCATTTT.

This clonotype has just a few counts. The CDR3 is CASSLYGSTDTQYF. The DNA for the CDR3 is TGTGCCAGCAGTTTATACGGCTCCACAGATACGCAGTATTTT. J is TRBJ2-3 and V is TRBV27, with no clear D. From germline, CDR1 is MNHEY and CDR2 SMNVEV (reference sequence). The CDR3 loop spans 14 amino acids. Trimming shortened V by 1 base and J by 2 bases, and 7 bases separated the two germline ends.

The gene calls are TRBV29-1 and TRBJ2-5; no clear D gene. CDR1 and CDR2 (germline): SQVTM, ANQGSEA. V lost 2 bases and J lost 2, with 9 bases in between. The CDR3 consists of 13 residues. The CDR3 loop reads CSVEMTDQETQYF. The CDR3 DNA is TGCAGCGTTGAAATGACGGATCAAGAGACCCAGTACTTC. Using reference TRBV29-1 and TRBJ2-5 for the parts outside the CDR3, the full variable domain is SAVISQKPSRDICQRGTSLTIQCQVDSQVTMMFWYRQQPGQSLTLIATANQGSEATYESGFVIDKFPISRPNLTFSTLTVSNMSPEDSSIYLCSVEMTDQETQYFGPGTRLLVL.

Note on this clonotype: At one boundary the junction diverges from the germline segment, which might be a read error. CDR3 loop: CAGSGDGELFF. The CDR3, as DNA: TGTGCCGGCAGCGGGGACGGGGAGCTGTTTTTT. This rearrangement joins TRBV2 to TRBJ2-2, with 7 positions matching TRBD2. Looked up from germline, CDR1 is SNHLY and CDR2 is FYNNEI. This CDR3 comprises 11 residues.

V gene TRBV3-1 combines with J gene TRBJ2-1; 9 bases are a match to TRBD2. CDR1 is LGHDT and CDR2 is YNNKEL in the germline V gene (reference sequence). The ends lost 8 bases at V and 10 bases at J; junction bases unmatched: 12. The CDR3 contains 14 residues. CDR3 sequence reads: CASGALAGVMEQFF. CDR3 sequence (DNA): TGTGCCAGCGGGGCCTTAGCGGGAGTGATGGAGCAGTTCTTC.

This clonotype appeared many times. CDR3 nucleotides: TGTGCCAGCAGTTTAAATCCCAGCTACGAGCAGTACTTC. Protein product: CASSLNPSYEQYF. V gene TRBV28 combines with J gene TRBJ2-7; D not resolved. CDR3 length equals 13 residues. CDR1 is MDHEN, CDR2 SYDVKM, per germline. Trimming removed 2 bases at V and 3 bases at J, with 8 bases between.